Following are 29 T cell receptor beta chains from one sample sequenced in a study of T cell changes during pregnancy in multiple sclerosis. The repertoire was sequenced with immunoSEQ multiplex PCR; TCRdb's copy has only in-frame clones and lacks some. This repertoire shows some 80,000 clones, about 95% found once; its top ten account for approximately 1%. The sample here was peripheral blood, taken in the second trimester of pregnancy. The source is a female donor with multiple sclerosis, enrolled in a pregnancy study.

CDR3 in amino acids: CASSSGMNTEAFF. The CDR3 DNA follows: TGTGCCAGCAGCTCAGGCATGAACACTGAAGCTTTCTTT. The chain has TRBV11-2 and TRBJ1-1; D is uncertain. The length of the CDR3 is 13 residues. V was clipped by 4 bases and J by 0 bases, with 6 bases between them. The germline V gene has CDR1 SGHAT and CDR2 FQNNGV.

V usage is TRBV9 and J usage is TRBJ2-5, with 8 bases identical to TRBD1. This CDR3 comprises 14 residues. V lost 3 bases to trimming and J lost 5 bases; unmatched junction nucleotides: 6. The germline V gene encodes CDR1 SGDLS and CDR2 YYNGEE. The CDR3 region has the DNA TGTGCCAGCAGCGCGACAGGGGTTAGGGAGACCCAGTACTTC. Encoded protein: CASSATGVRETQYF.

The rearrangement uses TRBV12-5 and TRBJ1-1; D call uncertain. This CDR3 has 13 residues. Trimming cost V 7 bases and J 4 bases, with 13 bases left between them. CDR1 and CDR2 from the germline V gene are LGHNT and FRNRAP. This chain's CDR3 is CASAPPPGTEAFF. CDR3 sequence (DNA): TGTGCTAGTGCCCCGCCCCCGGGCACTGAAGCTTTCTTT.

The J gene is TRBJ2-5, the V gene TRBV6-1, with TRBD1 matching 7 bases. The CDR3 totals 12 residues. J gave up 5 bases and V 6 bases, and 3 bases lay outside the gene matches. Germline loops: CDR1 MNHNS, CDR2 SASEGT. In nucleotides, the CDR3 is TGTGCCAGCAGGGGACAGTATGAGACCCAGTACTTC. Its translation: CASRGQYETQYF.

J is TRBJ1-1 and V is TRBV5-4; 7 bases align to TRBD1. This CDR3 comprises 14 residues. The junction had 6 bases not matched to a gene; V was cut back by 1 base and J by 6 bases. Germline CDR1 reads SGHNT; CDR2 reads YYREEE (reference sequence). CDR3 in amino acids: CASSLRTGGAEAFF. CDR3 in DNA: TGTGCCAGCAGCTTGAGGACAGGCGGGGCTGAAGCTTTCTTT.

This chain connects TRBV4-1 to TRBJ2-1, with D possibly matching TRBD1 (5 bases). The CDR3 runs to 21 residues. Trimming shortened V by 2 bases and J by 1 base, and 27 bases separated the two germline ends. Germline assignment: CDR1 MGHRA and CDR2 YSYEKL. The CDR3 is CASSQNLRQGPHFSSYNEQFF. The CDR3 nucleotides are TGCGCCAGCAGCCAAAACCTCCGGCAGGGTCCACATTTCAGTTCCTACAATGAGCAGTTCTTC.

The chain uses TRBV4-1 and TRBJ2-7, with D possibly being TRBD1 (5 bases). Trimming pared 1 base from V and 2 bases from J, leaving 9 bases between. Germline V lookup: CDR1 MGHRA, CDR2 YSYEKL. The CDR3 spans 14 residues. The CDR3 loop reads CASSQVQGPYEQYF. In DNA form, the CDR3 reads TGCGCCAGCAGCCAAGTTCAGGGCCCCTACGAGCAGTACTTC.

This clone appeared a single time. The chain employs TRBV5-1 and TRBJ1-3, with TRBD1 identical over 7 bases. The CDR3 extends over 15 amino acids. Losses at the gene ends were 0 bases for V and 2 bases for J; bases not matched to a gene: 2. Germline V gene data show CDR1 as SGHRS and CDR2 as YFSETQ. CDR3 nucleotides: TGCGCCAGCAGCTTGGACGGACAGGCTGGAAACACCATATATTTT. This codes for CASSLDGQAGNTIYF.

The V and J genes are TRBV6-6 and TRBJ2-7; TRBD1 might be the D (5 bases). CDR1 is MNHNY, CDR2 SVGAGI, per germline (reference sequence). V gave up 0 bases and J gave up 1 base, with 13 bases separating them. This CDR3 has 16 residues. The CDR3, as DNA: TGTGCCAGCAGTTACTCGAGGCCGACAGCTTCCTACGAGCAGTACTTC. As protein: CASSYSRPTASYEQYF.

The chain employs TRBV6-6 and TRBJ2-7; 9 positions match TRBD1. Trimming took 0 bases from V and 3 from J; bases not matched to a gene: 3. CDR3 length: 15 amino acids. Germline V lookup: CDR1 MNHNY, CDR2 SVGAGI (reference sequence). CDR3 in DNA: TGTGCCAGCAGTTACTCGGGACAGGGATACTACGAGCAGTACTTC. Protein sequence: CASSYSGQGYYEQYF.

The rearrangement uses TRBV6-6 and TRBJ1-1; 7 nucleotides agree with TRBD1. The CDR3 totals 14 residues. Trimming took 6 bases from V and 0 from J; bases not matched to a gene: 4. Germline CDR1 is MNHNY and CDR2 is SVGAGI (reference sequence). Here the CDR3 DNA reads TGTGCCAGCAGGATGACAGGGATGAACACTGAAGCTTTCTTT. As protein: CASRMTGMNTEAFF.

This clone was observed a single time. CDR3 sequence: CASSPFRGGETQYF. The CDR3 nucleotides read TGTGCCAGCAGTCCGTTTAGGGGTGGGGAGACCCAGTACTTC. The V gene is TRBV27, the J gene TRBJ2-5; D possibly corresponds to TRBD1 (5 bases). Germline V lookup: CDR1 MNHEY, CDR2 SMNVEV (reference sequence). This CDR3 spans 14 amino acids. The V gene lost 5 bases and the J gene lost 5 bases, with 15 bases spanning the gap.

The chain carries TRBV4-1 and TRBJ2-1; 12 bases agree with TRBD2. This CDR3 region has 17 residues. Losses at the gene ends were 5 bases for V and 1 base for J; bases not matched to a gene: 6. CDR1 is MGHRA and CDR2 is YSYEKL in the germline V gene. The DNA of the CDR3 is TGCGCCAGCAGCGCCAGACTAGCGGGAGCATCCTACAATGAGCAGTTCTTC. Amino acids: CASSARLAGASYNEQFF.

The chain uses TRBV4-1 and TRBJ1-3; a weak D match, TRBD1 (5 bases). The V end lost 0 bases, the J end lost 4 bases, and 16 bases lay between the germline ends. The germline V gene encodes CDR1 MGHRA and CDR2 YSYEKL. There are 17 residues in the CDR3. Written as DNA, the CDR3 is TGCGCCAGCAGCCAAGATAGAAGGGAAGGGGAAGGAAACACCATATATTTT. This encodes CASSQDRREGEGNTIYF.

The chain links TRBV11-2 to TRBJ2-1, with D hard to call. The germline V and J ends were trimmed by 1 base and 7 bases, with 17 bases remaining between them. CDR1 is SGHAT, CDR2 FQNNGV, per germline. The CDR3 has 16 amino acids. The CDR3 sequence: CASSLVASLRLNEQFF. CDR3 DNA sequence: TGTGCCAGCAGCTTAGTAGCTTCATTGCGGTTAAATGAGCAGTTCTTC.

The chain has TRBV4-1 and TRBJ2-5; 12 bases match TRBD2. In germline, CDR1 is MGHRA, CDR2 YSYEKL. The V segment lost 2 bases and the J segment 7 bases; nucleotides outside the gene matches: 2. This CDR3 region has 14 residues. In DNA form, the CDR3 reads TGCGCCAGCAGCCAACTGGGACTAGCGGGGACCCAGTACTTC. It yields the protein CASSQLGLAGTQYF.

The chain recombines TRBV9 with TRBJ1-3; D is uncertain. In germline, CDR1 is SGDLS, CDR2 YYNGEE. CDR3 length equals 16 residues. V was trimmed by 0 bases and J by 2 bases, leaving 12 bases between them. DNA of the CDR3: TGTGCCAGCAGCGTAGCTACGCCGGGAACTGGAAACACCATATATTTT. Encoded protein: CASSVATPGTGNTIYF. The whole variable domain, remainder taken from reference TRBV9 and TRBJ1-3, is DSGVTQTPKHLITATGQRVTLRCSPRSGDLSVYWYQQSLDQGLQFLIQYYNGEERAKGNILERFSAQQFPDLHSELNLSSLELGDSALYFCASSVATPGTGNTIYFGEGSWLTVV.

The CDR3 loop is CASSGHSTNYEQYF. The CDR3 bases are TGTGCCAGTAGTGGACACAGTACCAACTACGAGCAGTACTTC. V gene TRBV19 combines with J gene TRBJ2-7; tentatively, D is TRBD1 (5 bases). Per the germline V gene, CDR1 is LNHDA and CDR2 is SQIVND (reference sequence). V was shortened by 5 bases and J by 3 bases, with 14 bases between the two germline ends. CDR3 length: 14 residues.

V and J are TRBV5-1 and TRBJ2-7; D not resolved. Trimming took 0 bases from V and 7 from J, leaving 11 bases between them. The CDR3 consists of 13 residues. Germline lookup yields CDR1 SGHRS and CDR2 YFSETQ. This CDR3 reads CASSLVLAEEQYF. The CDR3, as DNA: TGCGCCAGCAGCTTGGTGTTAGCAGAAGAGCAGTACTTC.

The rearrangement uses TRBV5-1 and TRBJ2-7; 13 bases are shared with TRBD2. After removal of 4 bases from V and 5 bases from J, the junction contained 6 bases not matched to a gene. The CDR3 consists of 15 residues. The germline CDR1 and CDR2 sequences are SGHRS and YFSETQ. The CDR3 protein is CASSTPGLAGDEQYF. The CDR3 coding sequence is TGCGCCAGCAGCACCCCTGGACTAGCGGGAGACGAGCAGTACTTC.

The CDR3 protein is CASSQDLSEVWSGNTIYF. The CDR3, as DNA: TGCGCCAGCAGCCAAGATTTGTCAGAGGTTTGGTCTGGAAACACCATATATTTT. The chain carries TRBV4-3 and TRBJ1-3; no reliable D call. CDR1 and CDR2 from the germline V gene are LGHNA and YSLEER. The CDR3 totals 18 residues. Trimming took off 0 bases at V and 1 base at J, with 16 bases between the two ends.

This clone was seen once. This rearrangement joins TRBV15 to TRBJ2-3; D might be TRBD2 (6 bases). Germline CDR1 and CDR2: LNHNV and YYDKDF (reference sequence). The V and J ends lost 1 base and 2 bases respectively, with 10 bases between them. The CDR3 spans 15 residues. The CDR3 sequence: CATSRGGGATDTQYF. CDR3 DNA: TGTGCCACCAGCAGAGGGGGCGGGGCCACAGATACGCAGTATTTT.

The chain combines TRBV5-8 with TRBJ1-2; D uncertain. The CDR3 spans 9 residues. Germline-derived CDR1 and CDR2 are SGHTS and YDEGEE. V dropped 0 bases and J dropped 14 bases, with 5 bases sitting between them. The CDR3 is CASSLDRTF. CDR3 sequence (DNA): TGTGCCAGCAGCTTGGACAGAACCTTC.

The V call is TRBV6-1, the J call TRBJ2-2, with D possibly being TRBD2 (5 bases). Trimming removed 1 base at V and 7 bases at J, with 13 bases between. This CDR3 spans 15 amino acids. The germline V gene encodes CDR1 MNHNS and CDR2 SASEGT. CDR3 region: CASSEVGVGGGELFF. DNA for the CDR3: TGTGCCAGCAGTGAAGTTGGCGTAGGAGGCGGGGAGCTGTTTTTT.

This chain uses TRBV7-6 with TRBJ2-3, with 8 bases aligning to TRBD2. This CDR3 is 15 amino acids long. Germline CDR1 and CDR2: SGHVS and FNYEAQ. Germline trimming cut 4 bases from V and 2 bases from J; bases unmatched to any gene: 5. The CDR3 is CASSSTSGFTDTQYF. CDR3 sequence (DNA): TGTGCCAGCAGCTCCACTAGCGGCTTCACAGATACGCAGTATTTT.

The V gene is TRBV21-1, the J gene TRBJ2-1; the table's D call, TRBD1, has no DNA check behind it. TRBV21-1 constitutes a pseudogene. CDR3 size: 20 residues. CDR3 sequence reads: CASSKAHRDRGLLPYNEQFF. The CDR3 bases are TGTGCCAGCAGCAAAGCCCACCGGGACAGGGGGCTTCTTCCCTACAATGAGCAGTTCTTC.

The chain recombines TRBV6-5 with TRBJ2-7, with D perhaps TRBD2 (6 bases). V was trimmed by 5 bases and J by 5 bases, leaving 19 bases between them. The germline V gene has CDR1 MNHEY and CDR2 SVGAGI. The CDR3 totals 15 residues. In DNA, the CDR3 is TGTGCCAGCAGTCCCAGTAGCGGAAGTGGGGACGAGCAGTACTTC. The encoded protein is CASSPSSGSGDEQYF.

This chain links TRBV5-8 with TRBJ1-5; 8 nucleotides match TRBD1. The length of the CDR3 is 16 residues. V was clipped by 0 bases and J by 7 bases; unmatched bases: 9. Germline V gives CDR1 SGHTS, CDR2 YDEGEE. CDR3 residues: CASSLGRQGIRQPQHF. The CDR3 nucleotides read TGTGCCAGCAGCTTGGGGAGACAGGGGATAAGGCAGCCCCAGCATTTT.

This clone showed up just a few times. The chain is built from TRBV5-6 and TRBJ2-7; no firm D call. V was cut by 0 bases and J by 1 base, with 8 bases left in between. The CDR3 spans 14 residues. Germline CDR1 is SGHDT and CDR2 is YYEEEE. The CDR3 DNA reads TGTGCCAGCAGCTTGGCGGCGGTGTCCTACGAGCAGTACTTC. Residues: CASSLAAVSYEQYF.